Listed below are T cell receptor beta chains from one sample, sequenced in a study of blood T cell repertoires in COVID-19. Libraries were prepared by immunoSEQ multiplex PCR; TCRdb keeps only in-frame clonotypes and omits some of them. The repertoire has roughly 350,000 clones, 75% to 90% of them found once; the top ten carry under 6.5%. Sequenced sample: peripheral blood. All receptors derive from a woman aged 50 to 60 with COVID-19, enrolled during active disease. CDR3s include the opening cysteine and the closing phenylalanine or tryptophan. Fields, in order: clone size, D gene, J gene, V gene, CDR3 protein, CDR3 DNA. The D gene is left open where the match is weak. The size of a clone is reported for some rows only, either as once, few or many, or as a class for expanded clones.

>.|.|TRBJ2-1|TRBV5-1
CASSLRDEQFF
TGCGCCAGCAGCTTGCGTGATGAGCAGTTCTTC
>.|.|TRBJ1-3|TRBV19
CASTKLAGNTIYF
TGTGCCAGTACCAAATTAGCGGGAAACACCATATATTTT
>.|TRBD1|TRBJ2-7|TRBV10-3
CAISEKWDRAPSEQYF
TGTGCCATCAGTGAGAAATGGGACAGAGCCCCCTCCGAGCAGTACTTC
>.|TRBD2|TRBJ2-4|TRBV15
CATSRGSGLAENIQYF
TGTGCCACCAGCAGGGGGTCCGGACTAGCGGAAAACATTCAGTACTTC
>.|.|TRBJ1-2|TRBV7-2
CASSFRSYGYTF
TGTGCCAGCAGCTTCCGCAGTTATGGCTACACCTTC
>.|.|TRBJ1-1|TRBV27
CASSGRTGGTEAFF
TGTGCCAGCAGTGGCCGGACGGGGGGCACTGAAGCTTTCTTT
>.|TRBD1|TRBJ2-7|TRBV4-1
CASKGTGLPYEQYF
TGCGCCAGCAAGGGGACAGGGCTGCCCTACGAGCAGTACTTC
>once|TRBD2|TRBJ2-1|TRBV30
CAWLAGGHNEQFF
TGTGCCTGGCTAGCGGGAGGACACAATGAGCAGTTCTTC
>.|TRBD1|TRBJ2-7|TRBV13
CASRFTGGSYEQYF
TGTGCCAGCAGATTCACAGGGGGCTCCTACGAGCAGTACTTC
>.|TRBD1|TRBJ2-1|TRBV30
CAWGGQGSQFF
TGTGCCTGGGGAGGACAGGGATCGCAGTTCTTC
>once|.|TRBJ1-6|TRBV4-3
CASSQGRTRDSPLHF
TGCGCCAGCAGCCAAGGGAGGACGAGGGATTCACCCCTCCACTTT
>.|.|TRBJ2-2|TRBV30
CAWLSLRGNTGELFF
TGTGCCTGGCTCAGTCTCAGGGGGAACACCGGGGAGCTGTTTTTT
>.|.|TRBJ2-4|TRBV4-3
CASSSQFVLDGKGLAKNIQYF
TGCGCCAGCAGCTCGCAGTTTGTCTTGGATGGGAAGGGACTAGCCAAAAACATTCAGTACTTC
>.|.|TRBJ2-5|TRBV6-5
CASRVSEETQYF
TGTGCCAGCCGGGTGTCGGAAGAGACCCAGTACTTC
>.|TRBD1|TRBJ2-4|TRBV2
CASSVGNRGDIQYF
TGTGCCAGCAGTGTAGGGAACAGGGGAGACATTCAGTACTTC
>.|TRBD2|TRBJ2-2|TRBV19
CASIRSGLAVYTGELFF
TGTGCCAGTATTCGATCCGGACTAGCGGTTTACACCGGGGAGCTGTTTTTT
>.|.|TRBJ1-5|TRBV28
CASSLPRDTYNQPQHF
TGTGCCAGCAGTTTACCCCGGGACACCTACAATCAGCCCCAGCATTTT
>.|TRBD2|TRBJ2-7|TRBV7-2
CASSWDGLADYEQYF
TGTGCCAGCAGCTGGGATGGACTAGCGGACTACGAGCAGTACTTC
>.|TRBD1|TRBJ1-1|TRBV10-3
CAISDNPGTVNTEAFF
TGTGCCATCAGCGATAACCCCGGGACAGTGAACACTGAAGCTTTCTTT
>once|TRBD2|TRBJ2-1|TRBV11-2
CASSSGTSASSYNEQFF
TGTGCCAGCAGCTCCGGGACTAGCGCGAGCTCCTACAATGAGCAGTTCTTC
>.|.|TRBJ1-2|TRBV7-9
CASSPSRMGPESYTF
TGTGCCAGCAGCCCCTCTCGGATGGGGCCTGAGAGCTACACCTTC
>.|.|TRBJ1-4|TRBV4-2
CASSGVGSNEKLFF
TGTGCCAGCTCCGGGGTAGGGTCTAATGAAAAACTGTTTTTT
>.|.|TRBJ2-7|TRBV14
CASSSGVPYEQYF
TGTGCCAGCAGCTCAGGGGTCCCCTACGAGCAGTACTTC
>.|TRBD2|TRBJ2-1|TRBV3-1/TRBV3-2
CASSQLAGSSYNEQFF
TGTGCCAGCAGCCAACTAGCGGGGAGCTCCTACAATGAGCAGTTCTTC
>.|TRBD1|TRBJ1-2|TRBV12-3/TRBV12-4
CASSLQGNYGYTF
TGTGCCAGCAGCTTACAGGGGAACTATGGCTACACCTTC
>.|.|TRBJ2-3|TRBV29-1
CSIVASGSTDTQYF
TGCAGCATTGTAGCAAGCGGTAGCACAGATACGCAGTATTTT
>.|TRBD2|TRBJ2-3|TRBV19
CASSNPGLAGALGTDTQYF
TGTGCCAGTAGTAACCCGGGACTAGCGGGAGCTCTTGGCACAGATACGCAGTATTTT
>.|.|TRBJ1-5|TRBV10-3
CAISLDGGNQPQHF
TGTGCCATCAGCCTTGACGGAGGCAATCAGCCCCAGCATTTT
>.|TRBD1|TRBJ1-5|TRBV2
CASREQGALNQPQHF
TGTGCCAGCAGGGAACAGGGGGCCTTAAATCAGCCCCAGCATTTT
>.|TRBD2|TRBJ2-4|TRBV9
CASSPQAGGENIQYF
TGTGCCAGCAGCCCCCAGGCGGGAGGGGAAAACATTCAGTACTTC
>.|.|TRBJ1-5|TRBV15
CATSREAMARGQPQHF
TGTGCCACCAGCAGAGAGGCCATGGCGCGGGGTCAGCCCCAGCATTTT
>.|.|TRBJ1-6|TRBV19
CASSGGRASSPLHF
TGTGCCAGTAGTGGCGGCAGGGCCTCCTCACCCCTCCACTTT
>few|.|TRBJ1-1|TRBV20-1
CSARGPSEAFF
TGCAGTGCTAGAGGTCCGAGTGAAGCTTTCTTT
>once|TRBD1|TRBJ2-7|TRBV27
CASSLSRGHTYEQYF
TGTGCCAGCAGTCTATCAAGGGGGCATACCTACGAGCAGTACTTC
>.|.|TRBJ2-1|TRBV28
CASKERRSYNEQFF
TGTGCCAGCAAGGAGAGGAGGTCCTACAATGAGCAGTTCTTC
>.|.|TRBJ1-3|TRBV15
CATSARGQPRNTIYF
TGTGCCACCAGCGCCCGAGGTCAGCCCAGAAACACCATATATTTT
>.|TRBD1|TRBJ1-5|TRBV7-8
CASSPRNRGHQPQHF
TGTGCCAGCAGCCCCAGGAACAGGGGTCATCAGCCCCAGCATTTT
>once|.|TRBJ1-4|TRBV7-9
CASTPLIGAEKLFF
TGTGCCAGCACCCCGTTGATAGGGGCTGAAAAACTGTTTTTT
>.|.|TRBJ1-6|TRBV4-3
CASRDYRVYNSPLHF
TGCGCCAGCAGAGACTATAGAGTTTATAATTCACCCCTCCACTTT
>.|.|TRBJ1-3|TRBV5-1
CASSWTVGNTIYF
TGCGCCAGCAGCTGGACAGTTGGAAACACCATATATTTT
>.|TRBD1|TRBJ2-7|TRBV5-1
CASTRQGAQYEQYF
TGCGCCAGCACTCGACAGGGGGCGCAGTACGAGCAGTACTTC
>.|.|TRBJ2-4|TRBV3-1/TRBV3-2
CASSAAGAHHGNIQYF
TGTGCCAGCAGCGCCGCAGGGGCACACCACGGGAACATTCAGTACTTC